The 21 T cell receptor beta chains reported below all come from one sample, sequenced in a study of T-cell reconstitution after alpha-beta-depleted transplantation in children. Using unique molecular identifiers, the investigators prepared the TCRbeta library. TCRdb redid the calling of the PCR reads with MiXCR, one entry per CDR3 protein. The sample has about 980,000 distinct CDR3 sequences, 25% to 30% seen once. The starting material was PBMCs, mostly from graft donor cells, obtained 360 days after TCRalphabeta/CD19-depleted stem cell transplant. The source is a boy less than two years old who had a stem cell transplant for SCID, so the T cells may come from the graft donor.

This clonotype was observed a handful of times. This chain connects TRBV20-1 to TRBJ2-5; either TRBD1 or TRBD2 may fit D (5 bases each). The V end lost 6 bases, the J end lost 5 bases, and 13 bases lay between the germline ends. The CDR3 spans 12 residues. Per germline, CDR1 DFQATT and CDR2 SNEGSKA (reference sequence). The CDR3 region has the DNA TGCAGTGCGGATGGGACCGGGGAGACCCAGTACTTC. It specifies CSADGTGETQYF.

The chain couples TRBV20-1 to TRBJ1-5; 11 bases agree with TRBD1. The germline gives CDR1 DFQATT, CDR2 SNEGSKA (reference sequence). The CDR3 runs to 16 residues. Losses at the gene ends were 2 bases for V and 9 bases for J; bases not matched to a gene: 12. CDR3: CSARTRTGGLGMPQHF. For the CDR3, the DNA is TGCAGTGCTAGAACTCGGACAGGGGGCTTAGGGATGCCCCAGCATTTT.

The CDR3, as DNA: TGTGCCATCAGCTTGAGACAGGGCGACGGCTACACCTTC. It specifies CAISLRQGDGYTF. The chain couples TRBV10-3 to TRBJ1-2, with 7 bases identical to TRBD1. J was trimmed by 8 bases and V by 6 bases; bases with no gene match: 9. The germline CDR1 and CDR2 sequences are ENHRY and SYGVKD. CDR3 size: 13 residues.

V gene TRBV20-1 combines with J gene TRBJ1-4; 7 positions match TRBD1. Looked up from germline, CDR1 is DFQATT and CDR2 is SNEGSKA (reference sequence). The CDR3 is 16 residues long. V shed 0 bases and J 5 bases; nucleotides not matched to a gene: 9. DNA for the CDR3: TGCAGTGCTAGAGACCTCAGGGGACAGCTCAATGAAAAACTGTTTTTT. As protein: CSARDLRGQLNEKLFF.

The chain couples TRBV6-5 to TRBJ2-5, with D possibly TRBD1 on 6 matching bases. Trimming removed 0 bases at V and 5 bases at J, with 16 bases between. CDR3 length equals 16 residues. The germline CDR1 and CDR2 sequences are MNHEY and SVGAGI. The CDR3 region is CASSYSGPGVQETQYF. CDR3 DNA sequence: TGTGCCAGCAGTTACTCTGGTCCAGGGGTGCAGGAGACCCAGTACTTC.

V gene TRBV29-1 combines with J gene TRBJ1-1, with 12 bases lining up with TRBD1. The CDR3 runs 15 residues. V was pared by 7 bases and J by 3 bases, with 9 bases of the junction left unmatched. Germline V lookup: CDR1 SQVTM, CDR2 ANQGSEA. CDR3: CSAWGQGAGDTEAFF. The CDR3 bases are TGCAGCGCCTGGGGACAGGGGGCGGGTGACACTGAAGCTTTCTTT.

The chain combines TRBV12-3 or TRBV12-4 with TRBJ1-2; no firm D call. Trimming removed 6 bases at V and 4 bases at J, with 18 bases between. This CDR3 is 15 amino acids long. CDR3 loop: CASSPDRVPFYGYTF. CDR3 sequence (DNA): TGTGCCAGCAGCCCGGACCGCGTGCCTTTCTATGGCTACACCTTC.

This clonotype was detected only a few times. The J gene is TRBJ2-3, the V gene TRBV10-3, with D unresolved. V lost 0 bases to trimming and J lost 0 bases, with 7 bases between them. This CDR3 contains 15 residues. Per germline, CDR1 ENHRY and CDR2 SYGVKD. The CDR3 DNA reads TGTGCCATCAGTGAGTCAGGAGTTAGCACAGATACGCAGTATTTT. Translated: CAISESGVSTDTQYF.

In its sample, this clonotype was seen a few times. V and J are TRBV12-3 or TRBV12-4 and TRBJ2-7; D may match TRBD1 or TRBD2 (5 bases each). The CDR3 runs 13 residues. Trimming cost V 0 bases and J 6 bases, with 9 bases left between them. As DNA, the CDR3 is TGTGCCAGCAGTTTAGCCCGGGACCCCGAGCAGTACTTC. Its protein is CASSLARDPEQYF.

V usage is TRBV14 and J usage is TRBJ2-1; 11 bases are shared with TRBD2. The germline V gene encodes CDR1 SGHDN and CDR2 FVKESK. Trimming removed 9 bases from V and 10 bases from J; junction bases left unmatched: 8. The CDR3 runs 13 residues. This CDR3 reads CARRLRLAGEQFF. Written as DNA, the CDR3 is TGTGCCAGACGACTAAGACTAGCGGGGGAGCAGTTCTTC.

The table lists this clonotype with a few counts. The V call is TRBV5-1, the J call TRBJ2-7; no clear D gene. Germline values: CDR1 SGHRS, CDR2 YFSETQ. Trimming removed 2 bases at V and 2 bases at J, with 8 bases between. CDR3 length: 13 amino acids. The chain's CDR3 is CASSLYMAYEQYF. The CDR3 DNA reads TGCGCCAGCAGCTTATACATGGCCTACGAGCAGTACTTC.

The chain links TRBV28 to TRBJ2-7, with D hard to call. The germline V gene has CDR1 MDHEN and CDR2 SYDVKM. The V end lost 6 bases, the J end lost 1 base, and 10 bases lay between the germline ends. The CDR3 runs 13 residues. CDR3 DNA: TGTGCCAGCAGGAAAGTACTTTCCTACGAGCAGTACTTC. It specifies CASRKVLSYEQYF.

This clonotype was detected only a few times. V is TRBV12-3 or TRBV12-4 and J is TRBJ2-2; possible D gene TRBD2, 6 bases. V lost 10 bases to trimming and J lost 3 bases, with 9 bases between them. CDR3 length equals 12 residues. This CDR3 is CAIRDYTGELFF. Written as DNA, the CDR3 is TGTGCCATCCGGGACTACACCGGGGAGCTGTTTTTT.

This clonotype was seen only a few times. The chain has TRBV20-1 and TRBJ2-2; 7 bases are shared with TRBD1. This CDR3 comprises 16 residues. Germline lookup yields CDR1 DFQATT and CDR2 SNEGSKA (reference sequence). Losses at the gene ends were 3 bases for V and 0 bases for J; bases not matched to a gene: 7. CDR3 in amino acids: CSARSAQGSNTGELFF. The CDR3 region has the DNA TGCAGTGCTAGGTCGGCACAGGGGTCGAACACCGGGGAGCTGTTTTTT.

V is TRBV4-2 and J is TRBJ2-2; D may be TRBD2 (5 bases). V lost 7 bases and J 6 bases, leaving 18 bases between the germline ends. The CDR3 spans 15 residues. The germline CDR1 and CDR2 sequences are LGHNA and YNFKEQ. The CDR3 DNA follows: TGTGCCAGCACCCGATCGACCCTCGGGGCCGGGGAGCTGTTTTTT. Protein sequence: CASTRSTLGAGELFF.

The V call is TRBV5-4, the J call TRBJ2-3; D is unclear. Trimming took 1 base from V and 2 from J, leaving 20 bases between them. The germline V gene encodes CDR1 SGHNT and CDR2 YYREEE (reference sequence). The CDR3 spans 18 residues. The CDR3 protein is CASSLSGPPRKDTDTQYF. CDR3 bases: TGTGCCAGCAGCTTGTCAGGACCACCTAGGAAGGACACAGATACGCAGTATTTT. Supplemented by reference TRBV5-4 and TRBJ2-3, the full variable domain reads ETGVTQSPTHLIKTRGQQVTLRCSSQSGHNTVSWYQQALGQGPQFIFQYYREEENGRGNFPPRFSGLQFPNYSSELNVNALELDDSALYLCASSLSGPPRKDTDTQYFGPGTRLTVL.

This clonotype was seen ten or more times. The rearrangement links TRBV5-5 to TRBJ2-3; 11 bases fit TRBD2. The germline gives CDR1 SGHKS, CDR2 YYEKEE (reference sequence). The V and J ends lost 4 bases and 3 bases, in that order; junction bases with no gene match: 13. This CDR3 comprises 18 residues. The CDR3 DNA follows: TGTGCCAGCAGCCCGCCAAGAACTAGCGGGGGCGGAACAGATACGCAGTATTTT. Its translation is CASSPPRTSGGGTDTQYF.

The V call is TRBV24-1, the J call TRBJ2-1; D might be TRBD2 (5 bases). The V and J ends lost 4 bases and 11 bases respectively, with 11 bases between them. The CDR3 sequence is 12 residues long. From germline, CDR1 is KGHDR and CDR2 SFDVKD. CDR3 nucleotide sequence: TGTGCCACCAGTGAGGTTCGGGGTAAGCAGTTCTTC. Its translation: CATSEVRGKQFF.

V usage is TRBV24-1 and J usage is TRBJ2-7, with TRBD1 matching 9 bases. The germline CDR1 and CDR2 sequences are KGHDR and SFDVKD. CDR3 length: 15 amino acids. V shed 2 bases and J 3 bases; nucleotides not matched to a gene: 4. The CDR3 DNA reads TGTGCCACCAGTGATTCCGGGACAGGGCACTACGAGCAGTACTTC. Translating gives CATSDSGTGHYEQYF.

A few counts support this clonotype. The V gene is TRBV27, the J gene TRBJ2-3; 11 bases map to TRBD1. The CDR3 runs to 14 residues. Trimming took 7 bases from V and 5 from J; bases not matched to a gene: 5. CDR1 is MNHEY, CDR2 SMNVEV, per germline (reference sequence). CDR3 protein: CASKRTGGGDTQYF. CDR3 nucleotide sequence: TGTGCCAGCAAGAGGACAGGGGGCGGAGATACGCAGTATTTT.

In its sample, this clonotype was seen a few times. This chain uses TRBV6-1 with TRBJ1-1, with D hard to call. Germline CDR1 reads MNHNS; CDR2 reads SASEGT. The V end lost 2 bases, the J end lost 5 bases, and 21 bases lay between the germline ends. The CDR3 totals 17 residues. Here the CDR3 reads CASSEWPREGRRTEAFF. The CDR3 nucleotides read TGTGCCAGCAGTGAATGGCCCCGGGAGGGCAGGAGGACTGAAGCTTTCTTT.